This T cell receptor (beta chain) was documented in a study of shared clonotypes between healthy human individuals (TCRdb year 2020). Describing the broader study: Two women and a few men aged 18 to 49 years were included in the cohort. For each donor, three plates each were used for CD4 naive and CD4 memory, two plates were used for CD8 naive, and one plate was used for CD8 memory. Blood TCR repertoires of several healthy adults were deeply sequenced to estimate repertoire size and the extent of clonotype sharing between individuals. Different laboratories and diverse techniques were used to prepare libraries and sequence TCR repertoires, to increase sequencing depth and limit assay-specific biases. Between about 0.85 and 9.5 billion PBMCs per donor were obtained by leukapheresis.

Donors were healthy HIV-negative adults with no recently reported acute infections or vaccinations. Only Caucasian adults living in Nashville, Tennessee, USA were represented among the donors. CD4+ T cells were enriched by magnetic negative selection, after which naive cells were positively selected on CD45RA and the negative fraction was taken as the memory subset. After blood collection by leukapheresis, PBMCs were isolated using Ficoll-Histopaque density gradient centrifugation and then cryopreserved in the vapor phase of liquid nitrogen. Analytical flow cytometry was used to check the purity and quantity of each magnetically sorted T cell population. Genomic DNA was isolated from each sorted fraction and quantified by UV absorbance on a Nanodrop 2000c. General conclusions and limits of the study: Around 5% of naive CD4, 3.5% of naive CD8, about 2.4% of memory CD4, and around 0.4% of memory CD8 clonotypes were shared across several donors. Based on pairwise subsampling, the degree of clonotype sharing among donors was expected to be affected by sequencing depth. Because the study included a small number of donors, the genetic and exposure-history diversity represented was limited. Even with the large sequencing depth, rarefaction of the sorted-subset datasets indicated that sequencing was incomplete. Estimated clonotype richness was generally larger for naive than for memory subsets. Clonotypes shared by all four sorted-subset donors showed higher generation probabilities than non-shared clonotypes. Sampling was limited to blood, and TCR repertoires in tissue likely differ from TCR repertoires in blood.

V and J are truncated by 0 bases and 6 bases respectively, leaving an intervening sequence of 9 bases. From a lookup of the germline V gene (reference sequence), CDR1 and CDR2 are GTSNPN and SVGIG. Spanning cysteine to phenylalanine, the CDR3 consists of 13 amino acids. Just CDR3 DNA is preserved here, 39 bases in frame from base 1. Turning to this clone: Its recognized antigen is unknown. No much larger clone is present one base from it, and per-base qualities are unavailable.

TCR CDR3 regions were amplified from genomic DNA by multiplex PCR using the deep immunoSEQ assay. Genomic DNA extracted from each cell subset was distributed evenly over all wells of several immunoSEQ 96-well plates, and each plate served as one replicate. For sorted subsets, around 200 ng genomic DNA, equal to 30,000 or so T cell genomes, was loaded into each replicate PCR. Purified libraries were measured with a Qubit 3.0 fluorometer, size-checked on a Bioanalyzer 2100, and measured again with the KAPA Library Quantification kit. Each immunoSEQ 96-well plate was sequenced on its own single-read 150-cycle Illumina NextSeq 550 flow cell. As for the original processing: The immunoSEQ output contained only junctional sequences without quality scores, so filtering could not match that applied to full-length reads. To assign V/J genes and CDR3, sequences were annotated using PyIR, a Python wrapper for IgBLAST v1.9, with IMGT germline references. Reads were removed for weak V/J assignments (E-value above 1e-6), missing CDR3, stop codons, out-of-frame junctions, or ambiguous translated residues. A V3J clonotype was defined by an identical inferred V gene, J gene, and CDR3 amino acid sequence. Percentage overlap between repertoires was calculated by dividing the number of shared unique clonotypes by the size of the smaller repertoire. RTK rarefaction, the Chao1 estimator, and Recon v2.1 estimates of unobserved clonotypes were used to assess repertoire richness. OLGA was used to compute generation probabilities for all TCRbeta clonotypes that the gDNA method yielded from a handful of donors. TCRdb retrieved this table from immuneACCESS and kept in-frame rearrangements only. Not all clones are present; in checked studies, unresolved V genes account for under half, and no reason is known for the remainder. The D gene and trimming were derived from the DNA, and the V and J assignments and clone size from that table. Present in this sample are approximately 2,300,000 clones, under 95% of which were seen just once. 0.3% to 0.4% of the sample lies in the top ten.

Sequenced input: naive CD4+ T cells from PBMCs. Per the publication, the cell subset or site label means: CD45RA+ positively selected. In this chain, TRBV30 is recombined with TRBJ1-5, with a tentative D gene TRBD1 over 5 matching bases. The TCR was taken from a man younger than 30 in good health. Some clones in this sample may be carry-over from other donors' samples. CDR3 loop: CAWSVGVPQPQHF. The sequenced DNA: TGTGCCTGGAGTGTGGGGGTTCCTCAGCCCCAGCATTTT.